These 13 T cell receptor beta chains share one sample of origin, sequenced in a study of spatial heterogeneity in lung cancer. TCRdb re-called the 5' RACE reads through MiXCR, storing one row per CDR3 protein. The sample consists of roughly 79,000 distinct CDR3 sequences, around 12% of them appearing once. Indicated time point: sample taken at primary tumor resection. Unsorted whole RNA samples from tumor, nontumor lung or frozen PBMC were sequenced. The source material was PBMCs, sampled at surgery. The receptors derive from a male donor with early-stage non-small cell lung cancer.

The table lists this clonotype with a few counts. The chain uses TRBV29-1 and TRBJ2-7; unclear D gene. V lost 2 bases to trimming and J lost 2 bases, with 7 bases between them. This CDR3 is 12 amino acids long. Germline V lookup: CDR1 SQVTM, CDR2 ANQGSEA. This chain's CDR3 is CSVETTTYEQYF. CDR3 coding DNA: TGCAGCGTTGAAACGACAACCTACGAGCAGTACTTC.

This clonotype was detected a few times. This chain joins TRBV14 and TRBJ2-1; D uncertain. The CDR3 length is 13 residues. Per germline, CDR1 SGHDN and CDR2 FVKESK. V was cut by 1 base and J by 3 bases, with 4 bases left in between. CDR3 coding DNA: TGTGCCAGCAGCCAAGGGTTCTACAATGAGCAGTTCTTC. This encodes CASSQGFYNEQFF.

The chain has TRBV13 and TRBJ2-7; D unclear. The CDR3 loop spans 12 amino acids. Trimming removed 5 bases from V and 4 bases from J, with 9 bases in between. The germline CDR1 and CDR2 sequences are PRHDT and FYEKMQ (reference sequence). CDR3 sequence: CASSPSRYEQYF. In nucleotides, the CDR3 is TGTGCCAGCAGCCCGTCCCGTTACGAGCAGTACTTC.

This clonotype was seen a handful of times. The chain couples TRBV6-6 to TRBJ2-3, with D possibly TRBD1 on 5 matching bases. V was trimmed by 6 bases and J by 1 base, leaving 17 bases between them. The CDR3 spans 16 residues. Germline V gene sequence: CDR1 MNHNY, CDR2 SVGAGI (reference sequence). CDR3 sequence (DNA): TGTGCCAGCAGGTATTCCTTAGGGGCTCGCACAGATACGCAGTATTTT. This gives the protein CASRYSLGARTDTQYF.

Concerning this clonotype: Possible read error: a much larger clone is one base away. J is TRBJ2-1 and V is TRBV4-1; D gene ambiguous. CDR1 is MGHRA and CDR2 is YSYEKL in the germline V gene. The CDR3 loop spans 18 amino acids. CDR3 amino acids: CASSQDGVAPSSNNEQFF. In DNA form, the CDR3 reads TGCGCCAGCAGCCAAGATGGGGTTGCGCCGAGCTCCAACAATGAGCAGTTCTTC.

This clonotype was counted a few times. This chain connects TRBV12-3 or TRBV12-4 to TRBJ2-7, with D perhaps matching TRBD2 (5 bases). The CDR3 length is 15 residues. The V and J ends lost 0 bases and 3 bases respectively, with 12 bases between them. The CDR3 nucleotides are TGTGCCAGCAGTTTAGCGCTGGGAGCCTTCTACGAGCAGTACTTC. The encoded protein is CASSLALGAFYEQYF.

This clonotype was detected a few times. V and J are TRBV25-1 and TRBJ2-1; D is undetermined. Between the trimmed V and J ends, which lost 5 bases and 9 bases, there was a span of 20 bases. The CDR3 spans 15 residues. Germline assignment: CDR1 MGHDK and CDR2 SYGVNS. CDR3 loop: CASSNLERGDGEQFF. The CDR3 DNA follows: TGTGCCAGCAGTAACCTCGAGCGAGGAGACGGTGAGCAGTTCTTC.

This clonotype turned up a few times. The chain combines TRBV7-2 with TRBJ2-7, with D unclear. CDR1 is SGHTA and CDR2 is FQGNSA in the germline V gene. The CDR3 is 12 residues long. Trimming pared 5 bases from V and 7 bases from J, leaving 12 bases between. The CDR3 DNA sequence: TGTGCCAGCAGCCGATCTATGGGGGAGCAGTACTTC. This gives the protein CASSRSMGEQYF.

This clonotype came up a few times. The V call is TRBV10-3, the J call TRBJ2-7; TRBD1 aligns across 7 bases. V lost 6 bases and J lost 3; bases outside the gene matches: 11. CDR1 and CDR2 from the germline V gene are ENHRY and SYGVKD. The CDR3 sequence is 15 residues long. The DNA of the CDR3 is TGTGCCATCAGAGCCGGGACAGATTATTTCTACGAGCAGTACTTC. It specifies CAIRAGTDYFYEQYF.

This clonotype was seen a few times. The chain employs TRBV2 and TRBJ2-4; 9 bases align to TRBD2. Germline V CDR1 and CDR2: SNHLY, FYNNEI. The CDR3 has 11 residues. Germline trimming cut 5 bases from V and 16 bases from J; bases unmatched to any gene: 6. The CDR3 protein is CASSSGGSLYF. The CDR3 DNA reads as TGTGCCAGCAGTAGCGGGGGGTCATTATACTTC.

The chain is built from TRBV5-6 and TRBJ1-4; 9 bases fit TRBD1. V trimming: 0 bases; J trimming: 0 bases; junction bases outside the gene matches: 9. Germline loops: CDR1 SGHDT, CDR2 YYEEEE. The CDR3 loop spans 19 amino acids. CDR3 in DNA: TGTGCCAGCAGCTTGGATCGGGACAGGGTCCTTGCAACTAATGAAAAACTGTTTTTT. Translated: CASSLDRDRVLATNEKLFF.

The rearrangement uses TRBV20-1 and TRBJ1-1; 9 bases map to TRBD1. This CDR3 is 14 amino acids long. Germline CDR1 is DFQATT and CDR2 is SNEGSKA (reference sequence). Germline trimming cut 5 bases from V and 5 bases from J; bases unmatched to any gene: 9. This CDR3 reads CSAFPGQGETEAFF. As DNA, the CDR3 is TGCAGTGCTTTCCCGGGACAGGGTGAGACTGAAGCTTTCTTT.

This clonotype was counted only a few times. The rearrangement joins TRBV3-1 to TRBJ1-2; a weak D match, TRBD1 (6 bases). With 4 bases removed from V and 5 bases from J, the gap between germline ends came to 11 bases. CDR1 LGHDT and CDR2 YNNKEL come from the germline V gene (reference sequence). The CDR3 is 13 residues long. DNA of the CDR3: TGTGCCAGCAGCCTTGGAGGGGGATATGGCTACACCTTC. Translating gives CASSLGGGYGYTF.